This TCR beta chain derives from a study of blood T cells in healthy people across ages. General study results and limits: With age, beta diversity per million T cells declined roughly linearly, significantly by 40.

This clonotype was counted only a few times. Its antigen is still unknown. Germline V gives CDR1 MNHEY, CDR2 SMNVEV (reference sequence). The CDR3 loop spans 14 amino acids. The V and J ends lost 5 bases and 4 bases respectively, with 14 bases between them. Healthy Caucasian individuals from Russia aged about 6 to 90 were enrolled as donors. Sample-barcoded 5' priming and a J-beta primer mix drove a second PCR of about 6 to 11 cycles. TCRdb fed the 5' RACE reads into MiXCR, producing one record per CDR3 protein. Of approximately 2,000,000 distinct CDR3 sequences listed, about 39% are singletons. The specimen sequenced was blood. The TCR was taken from a human donor in good health. The chain employs TRBV27 and TRBJ1-2; a possible D gene is TRBD1 (5 bases). CDR3 in amino acids: CASSPDSSLYGYTF. The CDR3 region has the DNA TGTGCCAGCAGTCCCGACAGTTCCCTCTATGGCTACACCTTC.